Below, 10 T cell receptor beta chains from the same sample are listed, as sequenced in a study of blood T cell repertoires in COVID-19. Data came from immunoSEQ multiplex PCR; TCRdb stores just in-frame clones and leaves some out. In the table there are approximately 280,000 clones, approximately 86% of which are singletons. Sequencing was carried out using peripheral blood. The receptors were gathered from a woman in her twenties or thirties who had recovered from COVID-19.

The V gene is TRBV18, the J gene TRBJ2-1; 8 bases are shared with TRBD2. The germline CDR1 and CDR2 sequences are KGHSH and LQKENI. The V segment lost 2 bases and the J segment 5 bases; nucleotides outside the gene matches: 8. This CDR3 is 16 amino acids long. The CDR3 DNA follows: TGTGCCAGCTCACCAAGTCCGGGAGGGCCCCACAATGAGCAGTTCTTC. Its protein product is CASSPSPGGPHNEQFF.

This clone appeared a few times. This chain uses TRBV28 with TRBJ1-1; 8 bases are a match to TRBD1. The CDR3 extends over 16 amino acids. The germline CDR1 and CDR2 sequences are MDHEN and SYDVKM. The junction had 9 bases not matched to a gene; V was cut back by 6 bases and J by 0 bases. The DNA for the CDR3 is TGTGCCAGCAGCTCCGGACAGGGTACCATGAACACTGAAGCTTTCTTT. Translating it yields CASSSGQGTMNTEAFF.

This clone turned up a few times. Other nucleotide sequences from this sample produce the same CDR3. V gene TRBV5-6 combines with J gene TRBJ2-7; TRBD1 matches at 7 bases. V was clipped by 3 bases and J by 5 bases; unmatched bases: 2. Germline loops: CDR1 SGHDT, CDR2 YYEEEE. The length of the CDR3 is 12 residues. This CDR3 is CASSWDRDEQYF. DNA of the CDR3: TGTGCCAGCAGCTGGGACAGAGACGAGCAGTACTTC.

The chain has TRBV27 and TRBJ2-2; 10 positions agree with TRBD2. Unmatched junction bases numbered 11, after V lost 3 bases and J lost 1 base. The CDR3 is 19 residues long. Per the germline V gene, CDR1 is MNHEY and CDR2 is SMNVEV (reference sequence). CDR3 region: CASSFRGLADLQNTGELFF. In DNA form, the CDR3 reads TGTGCCAGCAGTTTTCGAGGACTAGCGGACCTACAGAACACCGGGGAGCTGTTTTTT.

CDR3 sequence (DNA): TGTGCCAGCAGTTTGTGGGGACAGGGGAGAAACACCGGGGAGCTGTTTTTT. As protein: CASSLWGQGRNTGELFF. The rearrangement uses TRBV27 and TRBJ2-2; 10 positions match TRBD1. Unmatched junction bases numbered 6, after V lost 3 bases and J lost 2 bases. The CDR3 is made up of 17 amino acids. Germline CDR1 reads MNHEY; CDR2 reads SMNVEV (reference sequence).

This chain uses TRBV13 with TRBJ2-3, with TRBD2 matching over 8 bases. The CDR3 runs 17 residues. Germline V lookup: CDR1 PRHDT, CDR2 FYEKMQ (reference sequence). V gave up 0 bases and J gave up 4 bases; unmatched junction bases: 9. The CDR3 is CASSLGLIGRGADTQYF. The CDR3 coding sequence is TGTGCCAGCAGCTTAGGCCTGATAGGGCGGGGGGCAGATACGCAGTATTTT.

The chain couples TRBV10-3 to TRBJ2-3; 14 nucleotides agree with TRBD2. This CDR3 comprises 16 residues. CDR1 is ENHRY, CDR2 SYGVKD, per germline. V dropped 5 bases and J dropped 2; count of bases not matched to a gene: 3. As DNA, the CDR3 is TGTGCCATCAGTAAGGGACTAGCGGGAGTCACAGATACGCAGTATTTT. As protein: CAISKGLAGVTDTQYF.

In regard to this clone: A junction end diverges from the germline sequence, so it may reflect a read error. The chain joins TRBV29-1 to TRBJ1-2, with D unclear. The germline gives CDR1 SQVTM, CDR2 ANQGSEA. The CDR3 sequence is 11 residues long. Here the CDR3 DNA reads TGCAGCGTTCAAGACCTTTATGGCTACACCTTC. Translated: CSVQDLYGYTF.

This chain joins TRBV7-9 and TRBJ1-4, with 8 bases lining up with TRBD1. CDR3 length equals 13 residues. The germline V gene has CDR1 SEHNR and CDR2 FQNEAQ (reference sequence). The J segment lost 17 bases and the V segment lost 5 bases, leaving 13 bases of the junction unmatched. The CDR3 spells CASSPHGTGQVFF. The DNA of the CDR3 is TGTGCCAGCAGCCCTCACGGGACAGGACAGGTTTTTTTT.

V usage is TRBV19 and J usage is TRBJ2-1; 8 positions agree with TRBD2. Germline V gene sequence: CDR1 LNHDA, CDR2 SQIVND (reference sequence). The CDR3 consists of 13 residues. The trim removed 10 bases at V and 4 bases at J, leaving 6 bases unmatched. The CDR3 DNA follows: TGTGCCACGGGACTAGGGATATACAATGAGCAGTTCTTC. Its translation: CATGLGIYNEQFF.